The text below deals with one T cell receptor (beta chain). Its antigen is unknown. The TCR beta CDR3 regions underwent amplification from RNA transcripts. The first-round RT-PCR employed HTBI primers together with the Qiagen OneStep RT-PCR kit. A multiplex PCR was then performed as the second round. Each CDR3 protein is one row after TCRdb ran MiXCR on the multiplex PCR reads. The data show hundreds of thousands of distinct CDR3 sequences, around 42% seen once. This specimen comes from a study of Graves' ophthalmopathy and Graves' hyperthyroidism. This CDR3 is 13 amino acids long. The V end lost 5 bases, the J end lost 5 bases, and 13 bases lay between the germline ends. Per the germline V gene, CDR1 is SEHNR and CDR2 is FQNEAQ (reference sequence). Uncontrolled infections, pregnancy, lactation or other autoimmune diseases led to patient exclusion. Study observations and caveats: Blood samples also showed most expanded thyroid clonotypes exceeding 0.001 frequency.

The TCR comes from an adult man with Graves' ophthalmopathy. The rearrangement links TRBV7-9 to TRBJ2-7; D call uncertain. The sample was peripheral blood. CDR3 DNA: TGTGCCAGCAGCCCCATGCGGAGCGACGAGCAGTACTTC. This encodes CASSPMRSDEQYF.